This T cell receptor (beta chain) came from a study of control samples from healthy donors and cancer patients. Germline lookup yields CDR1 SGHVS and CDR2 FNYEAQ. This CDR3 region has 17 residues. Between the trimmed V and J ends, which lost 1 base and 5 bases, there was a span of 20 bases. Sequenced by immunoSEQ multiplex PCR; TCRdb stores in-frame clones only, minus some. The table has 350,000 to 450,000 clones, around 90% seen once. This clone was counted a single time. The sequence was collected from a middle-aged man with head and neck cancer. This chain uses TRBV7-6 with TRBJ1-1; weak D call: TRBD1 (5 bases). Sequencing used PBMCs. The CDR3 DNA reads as TGTGCCAGCAGCTTAGGGGGCAGGGTTGGGATTGGGACTGAAGCTTTCTTT. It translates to CASSLGGRVGIGTEAFF.